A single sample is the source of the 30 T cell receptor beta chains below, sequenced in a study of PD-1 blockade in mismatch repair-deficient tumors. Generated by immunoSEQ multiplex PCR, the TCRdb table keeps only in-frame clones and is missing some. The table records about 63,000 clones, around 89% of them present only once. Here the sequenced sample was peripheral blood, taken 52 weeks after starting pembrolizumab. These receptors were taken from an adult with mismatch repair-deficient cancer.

The CDR3 nucleotides read TGTGCCAGCAGCCAAGATTGGTGGGGGACTAGCGAAGTCTACGAGCAGTACTTC. It translates to CASSQDWWGTSEVYEQYF. The chain is built from TRBV4-2 and TRBJ2-7, with 10 bases aligning to TRBD2. Germline V gene data show CDR1 as LGHNA and CDR2 as YNFKEQ. The CDR3 consists of 18 residues. J lost 3 bases, V lost 0 bases, and 11 bases had no gene match.

CDR3 nucleotides: TGTGCCAGCGGGAGGTCACGGGAGCAGTACTTC. It yields the protein CASGRSREQYF. V is TRBV6-1 and J is TRBJ2-7, with D possibly TRBD2 on 6 matching bases. Germline V gene sequence: CDR1 MNHNS, CDR2 SASEGT. The CDR3 loop spans 11 amino acids. Deletions cut 8 bases from V and 7 bases from J, with 12 bases between.

The CDR3 nucleotides read TGTGCCAGCAGCCCCGGCGGTGCTTACAATGAGCAGTTCTTC. This gives the protein CASSPGGAYNEQFF. The gene calls are TRBV7-2 and TRBJ2-1; no clear D. Trimming cost V 5 bases and J 4 bases, with 12 bases left between them. The germline V gene has CDR1 SGHTA and CDR2 FQGNSA. This CDR3 is 14 amino acids long.

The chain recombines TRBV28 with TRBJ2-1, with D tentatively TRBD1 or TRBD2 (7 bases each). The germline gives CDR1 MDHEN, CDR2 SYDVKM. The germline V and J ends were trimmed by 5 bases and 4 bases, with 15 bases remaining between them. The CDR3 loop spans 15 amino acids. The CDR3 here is CASSAYRGGYNEQFF. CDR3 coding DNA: TGTGCCAGCAGTGCCTACAGGGGAGGGTACAATGAGCAGTTCTTC.

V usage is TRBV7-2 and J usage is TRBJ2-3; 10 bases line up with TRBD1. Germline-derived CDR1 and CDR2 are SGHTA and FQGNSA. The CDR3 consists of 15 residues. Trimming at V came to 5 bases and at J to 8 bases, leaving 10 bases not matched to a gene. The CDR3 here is CASSLRTGGGGTQYF. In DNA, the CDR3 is TGTGCCAGCAGCCTCCGGACAGGGGGAGGCGGTACGCAGTATTTT.

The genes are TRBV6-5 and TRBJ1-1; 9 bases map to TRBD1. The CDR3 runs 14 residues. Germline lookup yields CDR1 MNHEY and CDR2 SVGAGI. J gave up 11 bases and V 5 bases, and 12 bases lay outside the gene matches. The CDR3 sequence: CASSGQGDRVVAFF. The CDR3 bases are TGTGCCAGCAGTGGCCAAGGGGACAGGGTGGTGGCTTTCTTT.

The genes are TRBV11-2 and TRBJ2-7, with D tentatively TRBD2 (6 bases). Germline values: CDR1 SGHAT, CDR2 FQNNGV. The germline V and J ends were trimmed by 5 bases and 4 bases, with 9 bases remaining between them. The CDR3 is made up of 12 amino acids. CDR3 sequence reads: CASSVRGYEQYF. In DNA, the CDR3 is TGTGCCAGCAGCGTCCGGGGGTACGAGCAGTACTTC. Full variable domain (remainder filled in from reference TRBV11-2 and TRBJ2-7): EAGVAQSPRYKIIEKRQSVAFWCNPISGHATLYWYQQILGQGPKLLIQFQNNGVVDDSQLPKDRFSAERLKGVDSTLKIQPAKLEDSAVYLCASSVRGYEQYFGPGTRLTVT.

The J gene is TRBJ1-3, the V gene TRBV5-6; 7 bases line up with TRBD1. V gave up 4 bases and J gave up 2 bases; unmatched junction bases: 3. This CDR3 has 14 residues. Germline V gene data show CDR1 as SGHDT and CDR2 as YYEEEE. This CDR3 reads CASSPGTAGNTIYF. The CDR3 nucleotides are TGTGCCAGCAGCCCCGGGACAGCTGGAAACACCATATATTTT. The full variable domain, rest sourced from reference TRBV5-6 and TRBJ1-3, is DAGVTQSPTHLIKTRGQQVTLRCSPKSGHDTVSWYQQALGQGPQFIFQYYEEEERQRGNFPDRFSGHQFPNYSSELNVNALLLGDSALYLCASSPGTAGNTIYFGEGSWLTVV.

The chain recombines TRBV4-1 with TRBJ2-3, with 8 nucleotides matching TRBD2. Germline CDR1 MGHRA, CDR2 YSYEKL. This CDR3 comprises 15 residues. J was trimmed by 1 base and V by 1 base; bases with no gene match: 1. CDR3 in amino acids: CASSQVTSGTDTQYF. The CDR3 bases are TGCGCCAGCAGCCAAGTGACTAGCGGCACAGATACGCAGTATTTT.

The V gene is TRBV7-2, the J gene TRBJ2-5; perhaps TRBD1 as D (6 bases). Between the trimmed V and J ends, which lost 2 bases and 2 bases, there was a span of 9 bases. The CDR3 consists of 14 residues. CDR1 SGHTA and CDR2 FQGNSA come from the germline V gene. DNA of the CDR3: TGTGCCAGCAGCTTATACAGGGCGCAAGAGACCCAGTACTTC. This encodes CASSLYRAQETQYF.

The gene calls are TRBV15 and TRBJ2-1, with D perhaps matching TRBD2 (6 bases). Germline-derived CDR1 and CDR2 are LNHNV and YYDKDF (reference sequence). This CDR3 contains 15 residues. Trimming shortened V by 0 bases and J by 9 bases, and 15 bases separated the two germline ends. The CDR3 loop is CATSRDRSQGGEQFF. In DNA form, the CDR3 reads TGTGCCACCAGCAGAGATCGTTCCCAGGGAGGTGAGCAGTTCTTC.

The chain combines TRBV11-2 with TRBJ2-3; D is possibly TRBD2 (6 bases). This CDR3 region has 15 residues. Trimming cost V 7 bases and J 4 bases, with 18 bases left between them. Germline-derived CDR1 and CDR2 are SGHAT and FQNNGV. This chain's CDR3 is CASMLPEGAPDTQYF. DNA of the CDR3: TGTGCCAGCATGCTCCCGGAGGGAGCCCCAGATACGCAGTATTTT.

The CDR3 protein is CASSFNAGGYNEQFF. The CDR3 bases are TGTGCCAGCAGCTTTAACGCGGGAGGGTACAATGAGCAGTTCTTC. This chain connects TRBV5-6 to TRBJ2-1, with TRBD2 matching 9 bases. V trimming: 2 bases; J trimming: 4 bases; junction bases outside the gene matches: 4. Germline CDR1 and CDR2: SGHDT and YYEEEE. There are 15 residues in the CDR3. Complete variable domain (other parts from reference TRBV5-6 and TRBJ2-1): DAGVTQSPTHLIKTRGQQVTLRCSPKSGHDTVSWYQQALGQGPQFIFQYYEEEERQRGNFPDRFSGHQFPNYSSELNVNALLLGDSALYLCASSFNAGGYNEQFFGPGTRLTVL.

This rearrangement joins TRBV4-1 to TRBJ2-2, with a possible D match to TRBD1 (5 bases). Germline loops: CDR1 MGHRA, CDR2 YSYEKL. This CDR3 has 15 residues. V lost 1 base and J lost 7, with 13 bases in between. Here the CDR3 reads CASSQGPGIGGELFF. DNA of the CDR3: TGCGCCAGCAGCCAAGGTCCAGGGATAGGCGGGGAGCTGTTTTTT.

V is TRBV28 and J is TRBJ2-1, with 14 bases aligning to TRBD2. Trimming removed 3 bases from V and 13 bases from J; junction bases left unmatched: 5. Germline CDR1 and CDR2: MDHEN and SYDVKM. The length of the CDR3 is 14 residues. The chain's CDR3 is CASSLTSGRANQFF. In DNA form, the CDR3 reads TGTGCCAGCAGTTTGACTAGCGGGAGGGCCAATCAGTTCTTC. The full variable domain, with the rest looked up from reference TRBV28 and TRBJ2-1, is DVKVTQSSRYLVKRTGEKVFLECVQDMDHENMFWYRQDPGLGLRLIYFSYDVKMKEKGDIPEGYSVSREKKERFSLILESASTNQTSMYLCASSLTSGRANQFFGPGTRLTVL.

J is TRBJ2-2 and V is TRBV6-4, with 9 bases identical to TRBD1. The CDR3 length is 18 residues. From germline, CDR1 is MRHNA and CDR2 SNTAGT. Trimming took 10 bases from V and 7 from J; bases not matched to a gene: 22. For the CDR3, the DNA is TGTGCCACCTCCACAGGGGGCAATCGGGGAGAGGAGGTCGGGGAGCTGTTTTTT. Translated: CATSTGGNRGEEVGELFF.

CDR3 residues: CASRLAGPNEQFF. The CDR3 nucleotides read TGTGCCAGCAGATTAGCGGGACCCAATGAGCAGTTCTTC. V is TRBV6-1 and J is TRBJ2-1; TRBD2 matches 8 bases. The CDR3 covers 13 residues. The germline gives CDR1 MNHNS, CDR2 SASEGT. V trimming: 6 bases; J trimming: 6 bases; junction bases outside the gene matches: 4.

CDR3 region: CASSYSGGGFPYEQYF. CDR3 nucleotides: TGTGCCAGCAGTTATTCGGGGGGAGGGTTCCCCTACGAGCAGTACTTC. V and J are TRBV6-5 and TRBJ2-7; 7 bases map to TRBD2. There are 16 residues in the CDR3. The trim removed 3 bases at V and 2 bases at J, leaving 10 bases unmatched. Germline CDR1 is MNHEY and CDR2 is SVGAGI.

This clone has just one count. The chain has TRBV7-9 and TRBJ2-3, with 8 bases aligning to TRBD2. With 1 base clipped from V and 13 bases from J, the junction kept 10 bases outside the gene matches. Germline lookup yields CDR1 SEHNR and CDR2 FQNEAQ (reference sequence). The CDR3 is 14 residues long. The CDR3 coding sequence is TGTGCCAGCAGCTTAGGGGATAGCGGGAATAGCGAGTATTTT. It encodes CASSLGDSGNSEYF.

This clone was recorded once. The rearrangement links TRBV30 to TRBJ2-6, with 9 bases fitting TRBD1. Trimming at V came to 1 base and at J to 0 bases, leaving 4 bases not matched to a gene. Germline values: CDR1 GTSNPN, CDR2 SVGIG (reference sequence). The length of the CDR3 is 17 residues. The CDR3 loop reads CAWSGRTGASGANVLTF. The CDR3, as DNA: TGTGCCTGGAGTGGTAGGACAGGGGCCTCTGGGGCCAACGTCCTGACTTTC.

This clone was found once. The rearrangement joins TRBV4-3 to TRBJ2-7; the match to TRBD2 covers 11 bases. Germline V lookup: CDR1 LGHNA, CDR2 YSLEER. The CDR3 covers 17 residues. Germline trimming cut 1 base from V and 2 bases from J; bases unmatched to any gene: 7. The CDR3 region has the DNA TGCGCCAGCAGCCAAGTTAAGCTAGCGGGAGGACCCTACGAGCAGTACTTC. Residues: CASSQVKLAGGPYEQYF.

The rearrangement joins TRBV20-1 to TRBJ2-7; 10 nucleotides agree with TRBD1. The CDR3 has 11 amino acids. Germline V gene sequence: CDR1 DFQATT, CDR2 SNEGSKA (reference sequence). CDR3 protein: CSAGQGYEQYF. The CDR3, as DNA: TGCAGCGCGGGACAGGGGTACGAGCAGTACTTC.

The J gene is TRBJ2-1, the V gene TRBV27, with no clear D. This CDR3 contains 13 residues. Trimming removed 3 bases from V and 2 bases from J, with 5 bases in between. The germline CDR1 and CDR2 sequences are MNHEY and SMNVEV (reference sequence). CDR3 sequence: CASSLSTYNEQFF. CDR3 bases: TGTGCCAGCAGTTTGTCTACCTACAATGAGCAGTTCTTC.

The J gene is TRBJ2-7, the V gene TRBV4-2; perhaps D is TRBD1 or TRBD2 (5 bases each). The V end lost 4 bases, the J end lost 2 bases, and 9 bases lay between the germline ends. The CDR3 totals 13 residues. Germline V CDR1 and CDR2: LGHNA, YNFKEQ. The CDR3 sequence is CASSPGPTYEQYF. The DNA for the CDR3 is TGTGCCAGCAGCCCGGGACCGACCTACGAGCAGTACTTC.

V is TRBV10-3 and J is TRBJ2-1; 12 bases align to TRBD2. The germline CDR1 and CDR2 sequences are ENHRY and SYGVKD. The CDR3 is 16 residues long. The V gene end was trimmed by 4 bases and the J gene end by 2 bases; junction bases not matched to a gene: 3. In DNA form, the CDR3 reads TGTGCCATCAGTGGGACTAGCGGGGAACCCTACAATGAGCAGTTCTTC. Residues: CAISGTSGEPYNEQFF.

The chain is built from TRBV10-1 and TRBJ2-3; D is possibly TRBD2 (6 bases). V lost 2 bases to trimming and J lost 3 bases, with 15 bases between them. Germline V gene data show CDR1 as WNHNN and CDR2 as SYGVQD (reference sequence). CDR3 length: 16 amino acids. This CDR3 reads CASSESAGTVTDTQYF. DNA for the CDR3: TGCGCCAGCAGTGAGAGTGCGGGAACGGTTACAGATACGCAGTATTTT.

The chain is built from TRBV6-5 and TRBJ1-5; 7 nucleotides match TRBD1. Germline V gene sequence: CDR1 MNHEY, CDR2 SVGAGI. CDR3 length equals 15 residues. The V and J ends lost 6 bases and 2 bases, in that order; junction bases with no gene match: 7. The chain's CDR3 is CASSPRGLGNQPQHF. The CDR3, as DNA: TGTGCCAGCAGCCCTAGGGGGCTCGGCAATCAGCCCCAGCATTTT.

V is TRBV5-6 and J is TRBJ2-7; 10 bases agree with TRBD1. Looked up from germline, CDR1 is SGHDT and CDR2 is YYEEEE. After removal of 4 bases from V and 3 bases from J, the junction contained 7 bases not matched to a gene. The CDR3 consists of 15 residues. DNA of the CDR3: TGTGCCAGCAGCCCGATGACAGGGGGCATCTACGAGCAGTACTTC. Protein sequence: CASSPMTGGIYEQYF.

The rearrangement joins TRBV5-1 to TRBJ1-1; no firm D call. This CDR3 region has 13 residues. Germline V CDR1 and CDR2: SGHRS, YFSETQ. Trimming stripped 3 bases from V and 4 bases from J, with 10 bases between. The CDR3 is CASSSQMGTEAFF. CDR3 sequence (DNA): TGCGCCAGCAGCTCCCAGATGGGCACTGAAGCTTTCTTT.

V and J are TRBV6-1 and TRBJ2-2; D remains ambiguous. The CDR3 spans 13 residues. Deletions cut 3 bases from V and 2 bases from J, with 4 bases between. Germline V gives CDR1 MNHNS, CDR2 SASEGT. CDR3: CASSEINTGELFF. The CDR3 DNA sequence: TGTGCCAGCAGTGAGATAAACACCGGGGAGCTGTTTTTT.